This T cell receptor (beta chain) was identified during a study of breast tumors, draining lymph nodes, adjacent tissues. The lymph nodes were axillary draining lymph nodes from breast cancer patients. General study results and limits: Luminal-like breast cancer showed significantly greater tumor-nontumor repertoire similarity than basal-like breast cancer did.

This clonotype was detected many times. The antigen remains unidentified. CDR1 is SGDLS, CDR2 YYNGEE, per germline. Trimming took 0 bases from V and 0 from J; bases not matched to a gene: 5. The CDR3 totals 17 residues. A single record per CDR3 protein comes from TCRdb applying MiXCR to the multiplex PCR reads. The sample includes tens of thousands of distinct CDR3 sequences, approximately 19% of them seen just once. The sample taken for sequencing was axillary lymph node tissue. The rearrangement joins TRBV9 to TRBJ2-1; 8 bases match TRBD2. This clonotype originated in a female donor with breast cancer. Some clones in this sample may be carry-over from other donors' samples. The CDR3 loop reads CASSVAGSGTSYNEQFF. The DNA for the CDR3 is TGTGCCAGCAGCGTAGCAGGTAGCGGGACCTCCTACAATGAGCAGTTCTTC.